These 27 T cell receptor beta chains share one sample of origin, sequenced in a study of shared clonotypes between healthy human individuals. The protocol was immunoSEQ multiplex PCR, while the TCRdb copy is restricted to in-frame clones and leaves out a portion. The sample lists more than 1.2 million clones; approximately 98.5% were seen once. Sample: naive CD4+ T cells sorted from blood. Subset denoted: CD45RA+ positively selected. The source of these receptors is a man aged 30 to 45 in good health.

The chain couples TRBV5-6 to TRBJ2-2; TRBD1 matches 10 bases. CDR3 length: 19 amino acids. With V trimmed by 5 bases and J by 4 bases, 17 bases remained unmatched. Germline V gives CDR1 SGHDT, CDR2 YYEEEE. The CDR3 spells CASSLGPDRGPRSTGELFF. CDR3 bases: TGTGCCAGCAGTTTAGGGCCCGACAGGGGGCCTCGGAGCACCGGGGAGCTGTTTTTT.

This sequence joins TRBV29-1 and TRBJ1-2, with D uncertain. CDR1 is SQVTM and CDR2 is ANQGSEA in the germline V gene. Trimming cost V 1 base and J 4 bases, with 10 bases left between them. This CDR3 is built from 13 residues. This CDR3 is CSVEAVAFYGYTF. In DNA, the CDR3 is TGCAGCGTTGAAGCGGTGGCGTTCTATGGCTACACCTTC.

This clone was recorded a few times. The same CDR3 arises from other DNA sequences in this sample as well. The chain combines TRBV9 with TRBJ2-3, with D possibly TRBD2 on 5 matching bases. V dropped 0 bases and J dropped 0 bases, with 8 bases sitting between them. Germline V gene lookup returns CDR1 SGDLS and CDR2 YYNGEE. This CDR3 spans 15 amino acids. The CDR3 loop is CASSVAGTSTDTQYF. The CDR3 DNA sequence: TGTGCCAGCAGCGTAGCGGGAACTAGCACAGATACGCAGTATTTT.

The CDR3 DNA reads TGCGCCAGCAGCCTAGCGGGGGAACCGTTTAACGAGCAGTACTTC. Translating it yields CASSLAGEPFNEQYF. The rearrangement links TRBV10-2 to TRBJ2-7, with 10 bases matching TRBD2. V gave up 6 bases and J gave up 5 bases; unmatched junction bases: 10. The CDR3 contains 15 residues. CDR1 and CDR2 (germline): WSHSY, SAAADI.

The J gene is TRBJ2-2, the V gene TRBV11-3; D not certain. The germline V gene has CDR1 SGHNT and CDR2 YENEEA. Trimming pared 0 bases from V and 3 bases from J, leaving 5 bases between. The CDR3 consists of 14 residues. The CDR3, as DNA: TGTGCCAGCAGCTTAGATCTCGACACCGGGGAGCTGTTTTTT. Translated, it gives CASSLDLDTGELFF.

The chain recombines TRBV28 with TRBJ2-6, with no clear D. The V end was cut by 0 bases, the J end by 0 bases, with 3 bases between. This CDR3 comprises 15 residues. The germline gives CDR1 MDHEN, CDR2 SYDVKM. The CDR3 DNA is TGTGCCAGCAGTTTATGGTTCTCTGGGGCCAACGTCCTGACTTTC. This gives the protein CASSLWFSGANVLTF.

The rearrangement uses TRBV11-2 and TRBJ2-2, with TRBD2 matching 12 bases. Looked up from germline, CDR1 is SGHAT and CDR2 is FQNNGV. The CDR3 is 15 amino acids. The V segment lost 5 bases and the J segment 7 bases; nucleotides outside the gene matches: 5. CDR3 nucleotide sequence: TGTGCCAGCAGCCCGAGGACTAGCGGGATCGGGGAGCTGTTTTTT. Protein product: CASSPRTSGIGELFF.

CDR3 in amino acids: CAWQDGNYGYTF. The DNA of the CDR3 is TGTGCCTGGCAGGACGGCAACTATGGCTACACCTTC. The chain recombines TRBV30 with TRBJ1-2; D unresolved. Germline CDR1 and CDR2: GTSNPN and SVGIG (reference sequence). CDR3 length equals 12 residues. V lost 5 bases, J lost 2 bases, and 9 bases lay in between.

The CDR3: CASSSPPGLAGAPNTGELFF. In DNA, the CDR3 is TGCGCCAGCAGCTCACCCCCAGGACTAGCGGGAGCTCCGAACACCGGGGAGCTGTTTTTT. This chain joins TRBV5-1 and TRBJ2-2; 13 bases are shared with TRBD2. V lost 3 bases and J lost 0; bases outside the gene matches: 11. Germline lookup yields CDR1 SGHRS and CDR2 YFSETQ. This CDR3 is 20 amino acids long.

The chain has TRBV10-3 and TRBJ1-2; 7 bases are shared with TRBD1. The CDR3 has 15 residues. The germline CDR1 and CDR2 sequences are ENHRY and SYGVKD. The trim removed 0 bases at V and 0 bases at J, leaving 1 base unmatched. CDR3 in amino acids: CAISESGTANYGYTF. CDR3 in DNA: TGTGCCATCAGTGAGTCTGGGACAGCTAACTATGGCTACACCTTC.

For the CDR3, the DNA is TGTGCCAGCAGTCTAGCGGGAATGGTGACAGATACGCAGTATTTT. Its protein is CASSLAGMVTDTQYF. V gene TRBV6-1 combines with J gene TRBJ2-3; 9 bases align to TRBD2. Germline V gene lookup returns CDR1 MNHNS and CDR2 SASEGT. The CDR3 totals 15 residues. The V and J ends lost 5 bases and 3 bases, in that order; junction bases with no gene match: 6.

The gene calls are TRBV11-1 and TRBJ1-1; D gene ambiguous. The germline CDR1 and CDR2 sequences are SGHAT and FQDESV (reference sequence). Trimming shortened V by 6 bases and J by 0 bases, and 5 bases separated the two germline ends. The CDR3 has 12 residues. CDR3 protein: CASRDLNTEAFF. The CDR3 DNA reads TGTGCCAGCAGGGACTTGAACACTGAAGCTTTCTTT.

As concerns this clone: Other DNA sequences from this sample encode an identical CDR3 as well. The J gene is TRBJ1-1, the V gene TRBV5-4; 8 bases agree with TRBD1. This CDR3 has 14 amino acids. CDR1 is SGHNT and CDR2 is YYREEE in the germline V gene (reference sequence). Trimming removed 2 bases from V and 5 bases from J; junction bases left unmatched: 5. In DNA, the CDR3 is TGTGCCAGCAGCTTAGACAGGGGTTCTACTGAAGCTTTCTTT. It encodes CASSLDRGSTEAFF.

This chain's CDR3 is CASSLVVSGYTDTQYF. CDR3 sequence (DNA): TGTGCCAGCAGCTTGGTTGTTAGCGGATACACAGATACGCAGTATTTT. V usage is TRBV5-5 and J usage is TRBJ2-3, with a possible D match to TRBD2 (6 bases). CDR3 length equals 16 residues. The germline V gene has CDR1 SGHKS and CDR2 YYEKEE (reference sequence). V gave up 0 bases and J gave up 2 bases, with 13 bases separating them.

J is TRBJ2-5 and V is TRBV5-1; weak D call: TRBD2 (6 bases). Germline lookup yields CDR1 SGHRS and CDR2 YFSETQ. Trimming took off 6 bases at V and 1 base at J, with 10 bases between the two ends. CDR3 size: 13 residues. CDR3 nucleotide sequence: TGCGCCAGCACTAGCGTTTCCCAAGAGACCCAGTACTTC. Its translation is CASTSVSQETQYF.

This chain connects TRBV10-2 to TRBJ1-2; tentatively, D is TRBD1 (6 bases). This CDR3 comprises 16 residues. Germline CDR1 and CDR2: WSHSY and SAAADI. V was cut by 0 bases and J by 4 bases, with 15 bases left in between. DNA of the CDR3: TGCGCCAGCAGTGAGTCTCGCACAGGGATAGCCTATGGCTACACCTTC. This translates into CASSESRTGIAYGYTF.

With regard to this clone: The same CDR3 can be traced to other DNA sequences in this sample. J is TRBJ2-7 and V is TRBV4-3; 7 bases are shared with TRBD2. Trimming took 0 bases from V and 3 from J; bases not matched to a gene: 2. The CDR3 is 14 residues long. Germline CDR1 and CDR2: LGHNA and YSLEER. CDR3 nucleotide sequence: TGCGCCAGCAGCCAAGAGCTAGCGGTCTACGAGCAGTACTTC. Translated, it gives CASSQELAVYEQYF.

The CDR3 DNA sequence: TGTGCCAGCGACAGCTCTCCCTCCTACGAGCAGTACTTC. It encodes CASDSSPSYEQYF. The chain combines TRBV28 with TRBJ2-7; maybe TRBD1 (5 bases). CDR1 MDHEN and CDR2 SYDVKM come from the germline V gene. The V end was cut by 8 bases, the J end by 0 bases, with 11 bases between. The CDR3 totals 13 residues.

The rearrangement links TRBV6-5 to TRBJ1-3; D is perhaps TRBD1 (6 bases). Trimming pared 6 bases from V and 0 bases from J, leaving 12 bases between. The length of the CDR3 is 15 residues. From germline, CDR1 is MNHEY and CDR2 SVGAGI. The CDR3 DNA reads as TGTGCCAGCAGGCAAACAGGGATCTCTGGAAACACCATATATTTT. Protein sequence: CASRQTGISGNTIYF.

The CDR3 DNA sequence: TGTGCCAGCAGTAAAATACCTGACGCTATTCGGACGCCCCAGCATTTT. As protein: CASSKIPDAIRTPQHF. The chain employs TRBV27 and TRBJ1-5; D remains ambiguous. Germline CDR1 MNHEY, CDR2 SMNVEV (reference sequence). Trimming took off 5 bases at V and 9 bases at J, with 23 bases between the two ends. The CDR3 is made up of 16 amino acids.

The chain is built from TRBV6-5 and TRBJ1-2, with D possibly being TRBD1 (5 bases). Germline V lookup: CDR1 MNHEY, CDR2 SVGAGI. The CDR3 length is 14 residues. Trimming took 0 bases from V and 8 from J, leaving 13 bases between them. CDR3 region: CASSYSDGAGGYTF. The CDR3 nucleotides are TGTGCCAGCAGTTACTCGGACGGGGCGGGAGGCTACACCTTC.

The gene calls are TRBV10-3 and TRBJ2-7; 9 bases match TRBD1. The germline V gene has CDR1 ENHRY and CDR2 SYGVKD. Trimming cost V 4 bases and J 1 base; bases outside gene matches: 5. CDR3 length: 15 amino acids. This CDR3 reads CAISAPGTGSYEQYF. As DNA, the CDR3 is TGTGCCATCAGTGCCCCCGGGACAGGGTCCTACGAGCAGTACTTC.

The rearrangement links TRBV7-9 to TRBJ1-1, with D unclear. This CDR3 has 12 residues. The V end was cut by 5 bases, the J end by 6 bases, with 10 bases between. In germline, CDR1 is SEHNR, CDR2 FQNEAQ (reference sequence). The CDR3 loop reads CASSTDGPEAFF. CDR3 bases: TGTGCCAGCAGCACGGATGGTCCTGAAGCTTTCTTT.

This clone appeared a single time. The chain joins TRBV15 to TRBJ1-2, with TRBD1 as a possible D gene (5 bases). The CDR3 is made up of 19 amino acids. Germline V CDR1 and CDR2: LNHNV, YYDKDF (reference sequence). Trimming cost V 4 bases and J 7 bases, with 31 bases left between them. CDR3 DNA sequence: TGTGCCACCAGCACCCTCTGGGGCGGGAATAACAAGCGGGCGGGTGGCTACACCTTC. Amino acid sequence: CATSTLWGGNNKRAGGYTF.

The chain joins TRBV27 to TRBJ2-3, with D possibly matching TRBD1 (6 bases). V was clipped by 0 bases and J by 3 bases, with 22 bases between them. Germline CDR1 MNHEY, CDR2 SMNVEV (reference sequence). The CDR3 is made up of 19 amino acids. The CDR3 loop reads CASSLSSAGVSVITDTQYF. The CDR3 bases are TGTGCCAGCAGTTTATCGTCGGCAGGGGTTTCGGTCATTACAGATACGCAGTATTTT.

This clone was seen a single time. The sample carries other DNA sequences with the same CDR3. This chain uses TRBV28 with TRBJ2-7; TRBD2 might be the D (5 bases). The CDR3 spans 12 residues. From germline, CDR1 is MDHEN and CDR2 SYDVKM. The germline V and J ends were trimmed by 6 bases and 3 bases, with 9 bases remaining between them. This CDR3 is CASSLAGYEQYF. CDR3 coding DNA: TGTGCCAGCAGCCTCGCGGGCTACGAGCAGTACTTC.

The genes are TRBV7-9 and TRBJ2-1, with 12 positions matching TRBD2. V trimming: 5 bases; J trimming: 7 bases; junction bases outside the gene matches: 6. Germline V gene sequence: CDR1 SEHNR, CDR2 FQNEAQ (reference sequence). There are 15 residues in the CDR3. CDR3 sequence: CASSKTSGRGNEQFF. The CDR3 DNA reads TGTGCCAGCAGCAAGACTAGCGGGAGAGGGAATGAGCAGTTCTTC. The full variable domain, in which reference TRBV7-9 and TRBJ2-1 provide the parts outside the CDR3, is DTGVSQNPRHKITKRGQNVTFRCDPISEHNRLYWYRQTLGQGPEFLTYFQNEAQLEKSRLLSDRFSAERPKGSFSTLEIQRTEQGDSAMYLCASSKTSGRGNEQFFGPGTRLTVL.